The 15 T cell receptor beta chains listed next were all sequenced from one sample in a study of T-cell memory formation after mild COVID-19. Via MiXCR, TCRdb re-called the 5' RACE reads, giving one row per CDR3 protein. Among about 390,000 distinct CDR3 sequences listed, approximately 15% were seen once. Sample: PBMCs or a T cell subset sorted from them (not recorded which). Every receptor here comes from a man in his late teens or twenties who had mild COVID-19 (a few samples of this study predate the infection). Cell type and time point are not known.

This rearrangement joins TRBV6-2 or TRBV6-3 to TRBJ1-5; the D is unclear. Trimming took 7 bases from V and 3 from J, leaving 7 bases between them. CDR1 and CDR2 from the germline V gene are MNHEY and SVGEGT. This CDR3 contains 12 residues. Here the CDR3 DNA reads TGTGCCAGCACGGACCCCAATCAGCCCCAGCATTTT. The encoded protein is CASTDPNQPQHF.

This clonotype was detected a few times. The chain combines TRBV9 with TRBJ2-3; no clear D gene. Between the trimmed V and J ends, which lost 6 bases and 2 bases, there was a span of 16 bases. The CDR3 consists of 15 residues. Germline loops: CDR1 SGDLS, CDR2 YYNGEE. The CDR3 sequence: CASTESGKHTDTQYF. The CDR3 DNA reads TGTGCCAGCACCGAGAGTGGGAAGCACACAGATACGCAGTATTTT.

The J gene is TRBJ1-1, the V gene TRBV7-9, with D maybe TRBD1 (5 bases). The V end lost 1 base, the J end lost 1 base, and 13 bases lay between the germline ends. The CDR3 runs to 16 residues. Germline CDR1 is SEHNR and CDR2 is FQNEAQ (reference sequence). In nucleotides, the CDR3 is TGTGCCAGCAGCTTAGATTTCGGGCAGGGGAACACTGAAGCTTTCTTT. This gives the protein CASSLDFGQGNTEAFF.

The CDR3 sequence: CASSESNAGGTEAFF. The CDR3 nucleotides are TGTGCCAGCAGTGAAAGTAATGCGGGGGGCACTGAAGCTTTCTTT. This chain joins TRBV6-1 and TRBJ1-1, with D tentatively TRBD1 (5 bases). Germline V gene data show CDR1 as MNHNS and CDR2 as SASEGT. The CDR3 covers 15 residues. The V and J ends lost 2 bases and 4 bases respectively, with 14 bases between them.

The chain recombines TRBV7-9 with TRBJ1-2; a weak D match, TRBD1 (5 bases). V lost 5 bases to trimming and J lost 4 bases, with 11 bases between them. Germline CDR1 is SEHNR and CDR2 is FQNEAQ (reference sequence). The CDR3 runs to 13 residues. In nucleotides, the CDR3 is TGTGCCAGCAGCCATCAGGGAGGCTATGGCTACACCTTC. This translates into CASSHQGGYGYTF.

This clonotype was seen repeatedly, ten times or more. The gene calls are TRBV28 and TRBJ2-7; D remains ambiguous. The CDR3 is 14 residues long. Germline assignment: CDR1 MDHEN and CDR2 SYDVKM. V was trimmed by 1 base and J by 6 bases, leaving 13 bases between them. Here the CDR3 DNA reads TGTGCCAGCAGTTTATATGTACACTCGCGCGAGCAGTACGTC. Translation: CASSLYVHSREQYV.

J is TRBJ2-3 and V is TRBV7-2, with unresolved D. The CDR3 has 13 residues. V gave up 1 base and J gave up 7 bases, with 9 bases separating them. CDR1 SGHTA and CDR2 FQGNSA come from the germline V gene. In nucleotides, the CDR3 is TGTGCCAGCAGCTTAGAGACTGGCAATACGCAGTATTTT. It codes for CASSLETGNTQYF.

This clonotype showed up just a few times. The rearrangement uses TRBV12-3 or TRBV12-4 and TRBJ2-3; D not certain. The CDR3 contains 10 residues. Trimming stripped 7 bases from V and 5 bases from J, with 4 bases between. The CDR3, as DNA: TGTGCCAGCAAATTAGATACGCAGTATTTT. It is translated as CASKLDTQYF.

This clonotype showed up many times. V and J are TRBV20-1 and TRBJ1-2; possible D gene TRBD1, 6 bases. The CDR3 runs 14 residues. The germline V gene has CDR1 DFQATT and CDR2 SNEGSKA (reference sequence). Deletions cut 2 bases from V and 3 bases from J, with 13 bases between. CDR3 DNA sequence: TGCAGTGCTAGATTTGTTCAGGGGTACTATGGCTACACCTTC. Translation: CSARFVQGYYGYTF.

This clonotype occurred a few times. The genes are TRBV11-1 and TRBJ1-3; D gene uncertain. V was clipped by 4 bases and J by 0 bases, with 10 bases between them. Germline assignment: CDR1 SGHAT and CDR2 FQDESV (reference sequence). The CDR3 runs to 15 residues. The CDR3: CASSSQTTSGNTIYF. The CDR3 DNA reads TGTGCCAGCAGCTCTCAGACAACCTCTGGAAACACCATATATTTT.

The CDR3 bases are TGTGCCAGCAGCTTAGCGTTGGGGACCCAGTACTTC. Translated: CASSLALGTQYF. The chain has TRBV7-9 and TRBJ2-5; D remains unclear. The CDR3 runs 12 residues. V lost 0 bases and J 7 bases, leaving 6 bases between the germline ends. Germline loops: CDR1 SEHNR, CDR2 FQNEAQ (reference sequence).

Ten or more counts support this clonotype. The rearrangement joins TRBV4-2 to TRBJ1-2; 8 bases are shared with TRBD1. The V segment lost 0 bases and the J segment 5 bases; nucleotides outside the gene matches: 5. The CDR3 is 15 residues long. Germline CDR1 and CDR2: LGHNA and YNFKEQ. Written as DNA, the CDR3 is TGTGCCAGCAGCCAAGAAGGGAACAGGGGGTATGGCTACACCTTC. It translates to CASSQEGNRGYGYTF.

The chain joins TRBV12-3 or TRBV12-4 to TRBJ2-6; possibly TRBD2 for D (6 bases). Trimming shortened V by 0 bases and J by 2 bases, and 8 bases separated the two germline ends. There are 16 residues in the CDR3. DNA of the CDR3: TGTGCCAGCAGTTTAGCGTGGGGGGCTGGGGCCAACGTCCTGACTTTC. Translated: CASSLAWGAGANVLTF.

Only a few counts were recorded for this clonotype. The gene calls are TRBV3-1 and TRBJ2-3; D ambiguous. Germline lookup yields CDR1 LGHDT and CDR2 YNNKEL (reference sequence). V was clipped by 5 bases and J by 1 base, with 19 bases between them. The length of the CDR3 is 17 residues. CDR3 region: CASSETVPGAGTDTQYF. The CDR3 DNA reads TGTGCCAGCAGCGAGACCGTTCCCGGCGCTGGCACAGATACGCAGTATTTT.

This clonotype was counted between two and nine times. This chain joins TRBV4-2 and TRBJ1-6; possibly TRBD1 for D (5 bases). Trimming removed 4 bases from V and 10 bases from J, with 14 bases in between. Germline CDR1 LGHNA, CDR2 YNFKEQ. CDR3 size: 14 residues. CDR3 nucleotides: TGTGCCAGCAGCCTAGAGGTAGGGGCCTCACCCCTCCACTTT. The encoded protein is CASSLEVGASPLHF.